These 2 T cell receptor beta chains were all obtained from the same sample, sequenced in a study of blood T cell repertoires in COVID-19. Profiling relied on immunoSEQ multiplex PCR, and the TCRdb table lists in-frame clones only, not all of them. The profile shows under 300,000 clones, roughly 91% of them singletons. The sequenced material came from peripheral blood. Receptors were obtained from a man aged 30 to 39 with COVID-19, enrolled during active disease.

The gene calls are TRBV7-9 and TRBJ2-2, with TRBD2 as a possible D gene (5 bases). The CDR3 totals 16 residues. CDR1 and CDR2 (germline): SEHNR, FQNEAQ (reference sequence). V lost 5 bases, J lost 5 bases, and 18 bases lay in between. The CDR3 loop reads CASSLDLASGTGELFF. CDR3 bases: TGTGCCAGCAGCCTCGATCTAGCTTCGGGAACCGGGGAGCTGTTTTTT. Variable domain in full (rest from reference TRBV7-9 and TRBJ2-2): DTGVSQNPRHKITKRGQNVTFRCDPISEHNRLYWYRQTLGQGPEFLTYFQNEAQLEKSRLLSDRFSAERPKGSFSTLEIQRTEQGDSAMYLCASSLDLASGTGELFFGEGSRLTVL.

CDR3 bases: TGTGCCAGCAGCTTGTATGATGTCGGGAGCGGACGGACTGAAGCTTTCTTT. This encodes CASSLYDVGSGRTEAFF. The V call is TRBV5-4, the J call TRBJ1-1; D gene unclear. The CDR3 totals 17 residues. In germline, CDR1 is SGHNT, CDR2 YYREEE (reference sequence). V dropped 1 base and J dropped 5 bases, with 21 bases sitting between them.